These 8 T cell receptor beta chains originate from one sample sequenced in a study of cytomegalovirus exposure and HLA in healthy donors (dated by TCRdb to 2016 to 2017). Library prep was done by the immunoSEQ multiplex PCR assay. For the multiplex PCR, a mixture combining 60 forward primers for TCR Vbeta segments and 13 reverse primers for TCR Jbeta segments was used. Held by TCRdb, this immuneACCESS table contains in-frame sequences only and omits some clones. Under half of the omission traces to an unresolved V gene where checked; the cause of the rest is unknown. The sample table lists approximately 97,000 clones, around 60% of them with a count of one. The ten largest clones capture about 4.9% of the sample. Source material: PBMCs. The receptors stem from a human donor in good health.

The CDR3 nucleotides read TGTGCCAGCTCACCGACCAGGACGCCCGGGGGCTATGGCTACACCTTC. Its protein is CASSPTRTPGGYGYTF. The chain links TRBV18 to TRBJ1-2; maybe TRBD1 (5 bases). The CDR3 covers 16 residues. V was cut by 3 bases and J by 4 bases, with 18 bases left in between. The V gene's germline CDR1 is KGHSH and CDR2 LQKENI.

This chain connects TRBV5-4 to TRBJ2-5; maybe TRBD1 (6 bases). Judging by the DNA end, TRBJ2-7 fits better; the J call may be wrong. Germline V lookup: CDR1 SGHNT, CDR2 YYREEE (reference sequence). The CDR3 length is 15 residues. The CDR3 nucleotides read TGTGCCAGCAGCTTTGACAGGACGAGCTCCTACGAGCAGTACTTC. Translation: CASSFDRTSSYEQYF.

The rearrangement joins TRBV6-1 to TRBJ1-1, with D possibly matching TRBD1 (5 bases). Germline assignment: CDR1 MNHNS and CDR2 SASEGT. CDR3 length: 13 residues. V lost 10 bases, J lost 0 bases, and 12 bases lay in between. The DNA for the CDR3 is TGTGCCACCAAAACCAGGGTGAACACTGAAGCTTTCTTT. Amino acid sequence: CATKTRVNTEAFF.

The chain joins TRBV15 to TRBJ1-2; 9 bases fit TRBD1. CDR1 LNHNV and CDR2 YYDKDF come from the germline V gene (reference sequence). V lost 5 bases, J lost 0 bases, and 10 bases stayed unmatched. There are 17 residues in the CDR3. CDR3 nucleotides: TGTGCCACCAGCCGTCCCGGGACAGGGAATTCTAACTATGGCTACACCTTC. Protein product: CATSRPGTGNSNYGYTF.

The chain has TRBV27 and TRBJ2-7, with 11 bases that match TRBD2. V lost 6 bases to trimming and J lost 5 bases; unmatched junction nucleotides: 6. The CDR3 sequence is 14 residues long. CDR1 and CDR2 (germline): MNHEY, SMNVEV (reference sequence). The CDR3 reads CASRVLAGVDEQYF. The CDR3 coding sequence is TGTGCCAGCAGGGTACTAGCGGGAGTGGACGAGCAGTACTTC.

V gene TRBV28 combines with J gene TRBJ2-1, with D possibly TRBD1 on 6 matching bases. V gave up 6 bases and J gave up 4 bases, with 16 bases separating them. CDR1 is MDHEN and CDR2 is SYDVKM in the germline V gene. The length of the CDR3 is 15 residues. CDR3 residues: CASRPQGKSYNEQFF. The CDR3 nucleotides are TGTGCCAGCAGGCCTCAGGGGAAGAGTTACAATGAGCAGTTCTTC.

The chain couples TRBV6-5 to TRBJ2-1; D is undetermined. The length of the CDR3 is 13 residues. V shed 6 bases and J shed 13 bases, with 19 bases lying between them. Germline CDR1 is MNHEY and CDR2 is SVGAGI. Written as DNA, the CDR3 is TGTGCCAGCAGCCCCAGTTCAGCGACTCCTCAGTTCTTC. Translating gives CASSPSSATPQFF.

The chain uses TRBV14 and TRBJ2-1; TRBD2 agrees at 8 bases. This CDR3 is 19 amino acids long. From germline, CDR1 is SGHDN and CDR2 FVKESK. V shed 2 bases and J 1 base; nucleotides not matched to a gene: 13. The CDR3: CASSQNSGRSLRSYNEQFF. In nucleotides, the CDR3 is TGTGCCAGCAGCCAAAACAGCGGGAGAAGTTTGCGTTCCTACAATGAGCAGTTCTTC.